Presented here are 26 T cell receptor beta chains from one specimen sequenced in a study of cytomegalovirus exposure and HLA in healthy donors. Profiling relied on immunoSEQ multiplex PCR, and the TCRdb table lists in-frame clones only, not all of them. In the table there are fewer than 200,000 clones, around 86% of which are singletons. Sequencing input: PBMCs. These receptors originate from a man aged 25 to 45 in good health and CMV-seropositive.

A note on this clone: At one end, the junction sequence differs from germline, possibly due to a read error. This chain joins TRBV7-7 and TRBJ2-1; maybe TRBD1 (5 bases). The CDR3 extends over 13 amino acids. Germline CDR1 SSHAT, CDR2 FNYEAQ (reference sequence). The CDR3: CASSSAGSGEQFF. DNA for the CDR3: TGTGCTAGCAGCTCAGCAGGGTCTGGTGAGCAGTTCTTC.

V gene TRBV7-2 combines with J gene TRBJ1-5; perhaps TRBD1 as D (6 bases). The CDR3 totals 14 residues. Germline assignment: CDR1 SGHTA and CDR2 FQGNSA. V lost 0 bases to trimming and J lost 6 bases, with 9 bases between them. For the CDR3, the DNA is TGTGCCAGCAGCTTAGCGGAGGGGGTTCAGCCCCAGCATTTT. This translates into CASSLAEGVQPQHF.

V is TRBV29-1 and J is TRBJ1-4, with D uncertain. Germline V lookup: CDR1 SQVTM, CDR2 ANQGSEA. This CDR3 spans 13 amino acids. With 0 bases removed from V and 5 bases from J, the gap between germline ends came to 7 bases. This CDR3 reads CSVEEGRNEKLFF. CDR3 sequence (DNA): TGCAGCGTTGAAGAGGGCAGAAATGAAAAACTGTTTTTT.

The chain couples TRBV18 to TRBJ1-1, with a possible D match to TRBD1 (6 bases). V dropped 5 bases and J dropped 3 bases, with 19 bases sitting between them. There are 16 residues in the CDR3. In germline, CDR1 is KGHSH, CDR2 LQKENI. The CDR3 region is CASSSRAGAMDTEAFF. DNA of the CDR3: TGTGCCAGCTCATCGAGGGCGGGGGCCATGGACACTGAAGCTTTCTTT.

The genes are TRBV5-1 and TRBJ2-5; 13 nucleotides line up with TRBD2. V dropped 7 bases and J dropped 5; count of bases not matched to a gene: 11. The CDR3 is 16 residues long. CDR1 SGHRS and CDR2 YFSETQ come from the germline V gene. The CDR3 reads CASSLGTSGKLETQYF. Here the CDR3 DNA reads TGCGCCAGCTCACTTGGGACTAGCGGGAAGCTGGAGACCCAGTACTTC.

The chain has TRBV5-6 and TRBJ2-2; TRBD2 might be the D (5 bases). This CDR3 is 13 amino acids long. Deletions cut 3 bases from V and 7 bases from J, with 10 bases between. CDR1 is SGHDT, CDR2 YYEEEE, per germline. The CDR3 nucleotides read TGTGCCAGCAGCTCCAAGAGGGTCGGGGAGCTGTTTTTT. Amino acid sequence: CASSSKRVGELFF.

The rearrangement uses TRBV11-3 and TRBJ2-7; D possibly uses TRBD1 or TRBD2 (5 bases each). Germline values: CDR1 SGHNT, CDR2 YENEEA. The CDR3 covers 16 residues. Trimming took 5 bases from V and 0 from J, leaving 17 bases between them. The CDR3 protein is CASSPRGGTSSYEQYF. CDR3 sequence (DNA): TGTGCCAGCAGCCCTCGGGGCGGCACGAGCTCCTACGAGCAGTACTTC.

V usage is TRBV11-3 and J usage is TRBJ2-2; 7 nucleotides match TRBD1. V was pared by 4 bases and J by 4 bases, with 3 bases of the junction left unmatched. The CDR3 sequence is 14 residues long. The germline V gene encodes CDR1 SGHNT and CDR2 YENEEA. The CDR3 protein is CASSSQGSTGELFF. CDR3 coding DNA: TGTGCCAGCAGCTCACAGGGGAGCACCGGGGAGCTGTTTTTT. Full variable domain (remainder filled in from reference TRBV11-3 and TRBJ2-2): EAGVVQSPRYKIIEKKQPVAFWCNPISGHNTLYWYLQNLGQGPELLIRYENEEAVDDSQLPKDRFSAERLKGVDSTLKIQPAELGDSAVYLCASSSQGSTGELFFGEGSRLTVL.

The chain is built from TRBV2 and TRBJ2-5; perhaps TRBD1 as D (6 bases). In germline, CDR1 is SNHLY, CDR2 FYNNEI. V was clipped by 5 bases and J by 1 base, with 17 bases between them. CDR3 length equals 16 residues. The DNA for the CDR3 is TGTGCCAGCAGTCACAAATCTTCAGGGGTCCAAGAGACCCAGTACTTC. Its protein product is CASSHKSSGVQETQYF.

The chain recombines TRBV5-4 with TRBJ1-2; perhaps TRBD1 as D (5 bases). The ends were cut back, 4 bases at V and 3 bases at J, with 16 bases in the middle. The germline V gene has CDR1 SGHNT and CDR2 YYREEE (reference sequence). The CDR3 spans 15 residues. In nucleotides, the CDR3 is TGTGCCAGCAGCCTGATCGGGGCTGGGCACTATGGCTACACCTTC. This gives the protein CASSLIGAGHYGYTF.

The V and J genes are TRBV4-1 and TRBJ1-6; no clear D. Germline V gene sequence: CDR1 MGHRA, CDR2 YSYEKL. This CDR3 is 16 amino acids long. Trimming removed 0 bases from V and 0 bases from J, with 6 bases in between. For the CDR3, the DNA is TGCGCCAGCAGCCAAGATATGAGCTCCTATAATTCACCCCTCCACTTT. This translates into CASSQDMSSYNSPLHF.

V and J are TRBV6-5 and TRBJ2-5, with D maybe TRBD1 (6 bases). There are 15 residues in the CDR3. Trimming stripped 2 bases from V and 0 bases from J, with 10 bases between. Germline CDR1 MNHEY, CDR2 SVGAGI. The CDR3: CASSYGEGDQETQYF. The CDR3 DNA follows: TGTGCCAGCAGTTACGGTGAGGGGGACCAAGAGACCCAGTACTTC.

Comments on this clone: It is likely a read error, because the conserved phenylalanine at the end of the CDR3 is missing. The rearrangement links TRBV28 to TRBJ2-3, with a possible D match to TRBD2 (5 bases). The CDR3 covers 13 residues. Germline CDR1 reads MDHEN; CDR2 reads SYDVKM. The V gene lost 7 bases and the J gene lost 1 base, with 9 bases spanning the gap. The CDR3 DNA follows: TGTGCCAGCAACTCGCGGGGCACAGATACGCAGTATCTT. It codes for CASNSRGTDTQYL.

The CDR3 loop reads CAWRSGPSPTGELFF. The CDR3 coding sequence is TGTGCCTGGAGAAGTGGACCCTCTCCGACCGGGGAGCTGTTTTTT. The chain has TRBV30 and TRBJ2-2; D is ambiguous. The CDR3 is made up of 15 amino acids. CDR1 is GTSNPN and CDR2 is SVGIG in the germline V gene (reference sequence). V was shortened by 3 bases and J by 5 bases, with 16 bases between the two germline ends. The full variable domain, in which reference TRBV30 and TRBJ2-2 provide the parts outside the CDR3, is SQTIHQWPATLVQPVGSPLSLECTVEGTSNPNLYWYRQAAGRGLQLLFYSVGIGQISSEVPQNLSASRPQDRQFILSSKKLLLSDSGFYLCAWRSGPSPTGELFFGEGSRLTVL.

This sequence joins TRBV4-1 and TRBJ2-7, with 9 bases that match TRBD1. Trimming removed 4 bases from V and 3 bases from J; junction bases left unmatched: 4. CDR1 is MGHRA and CDR2 is YSYEKL in the germline V gene. The CDR3 loop spans 14 amino acids. As DNA, the CDR3 is TGCGCCAGCAGCCGCCGGGACAGGGACTACGAGCAGTACTTC. Its protein product is CASSRRDRDYEQYF.

The chain joins TRBV7-2 to TRBJ1-5; TRBD1 might be the D (5 bases). CDR1 is SGHTA and CDR2 is FQGNSA in the germline V gene. Trimming removed 0 bases at V and 0 bases at J, with 9 bases between. The CDR3 consists of 16 residues. CDR3 nucleotides: TGTGCCAGCAGCTTAGCTCAGGGATATAGCAATCAGCCCCAGCATTTT. Its translation: CASSLAQGYSNQPQHF.

This chain joins TRBV6-1 and TRBJ2-1; D is uncertain. The V gene's germline CDR1 is MNHNS and CDR2 SASEGT. V shed 1 base and J shed 8 bases, with 6 bases lying between them. The CDR3 spans 12 residues. CDR3 protein: CASSEEVYEQFF. CDR3 coding DNA: TGTGCCAGCAGTGAAGAGGTGTATGAGCAGTTCTTC.

The CDR3 DNA follows: TGTGCCAGCAGTTTATCCTTGGCCAATGAAGCTTTCTTT. This gives the protein CASSLSLANEAFF. The V call is TRBV27, the J call TRBJ1-1; D call uncertain. CDR3 length: 13 residues. Germline assignment: CDR1 MNHEY and CDR2 SMNVEV (reference sequence). The V gene lost 0 bases and the J gene lost 7 bases, with 9 bases spanning the gap.

CDR3 sequence reads: CSVGGGVNQPQHF. Written as DNA, the CDR3 is TGCAGCGTTGGCGGAGGGGTCAATCAGCCCCAGCATTTT. The genes are TRBV29-1 and TRBJ1-5; tentatively, D is TRBD1 (5 bases). V was cut by 4 bases and J by 3 bases, with 10 bases left in between. There are 13 residues in the CDR3. Germline V gene sequence: CDR1 SQVTM, CDR2 ANQGSEA.

CDR3 bases: TGTGCCAGCAGTGATCCGACAGGGGGCCTGAGAGACGAAGCTTTCTTT. This gives the protein CASSDPTGGLRDEAFF. V is TRBV6-1 and J is TRBJ1-1; TRBD1 agrees at 10 bases. The CDR3 has 16 residues. Germline V gene lookup returns CDR1 MNHNS and CDR2 SASEGT. Trimming cost V 3 bases and J 8 bases; bases outside gene matches: 12.

V usage is TRBV5-1 and J usage is TRBJ2-5, with 10 positions matching TRBD2. This CDR3 spans 16 amino acids. Per germline, CDR1 SGHRS and CDR2 YFSETQ. Trimming removed 0 bases from V and 5 bases from J; junction bases left unmatched: 7. CDR3 protein: CASSLAPAGGSETQYF. CDR3 bases: TGCGCCAGCAGCTTGGCCCCAGCGGGAGGGTCCGAGACCCAGTACTTC.

The table lists this clone with a few counts. This sequence joins TRBV6-5 and TRBJ1-6, with a tentative D call TRBD1 (5 bases). Germline lookup yields CDR1 MNHEY and CDR2 SVGAGI. The CDR3 is made up of 16 amino acids. Trimming took 0 bases from V and 6 from J, leaving 12 bases between them. The CDR3 loop reads CASSYSSETVNSPLHF. The CDR3 nucleotides are TGTGCCAGCAGTTACTCGAGCGAGACAGTTAATTCACCCCTCCACTTT.

V gene TRBV5-1 combines with J gene TRBJ1-1; TRBD1 agrees at 7 bases. Trimming cost V 2 bases and J 1 base; bases outside gene matches: 5. Germline lookup yields CDR1 SGHRS and CDR2 YFSETQ. The CDR3 sequence is 15 residues long. The CDR3 sequence is CASSLGGGANTEAFF. The CDR3 DNA is TGCGCCAGCAGCTTAGGAGGGGGCGCGAACACTGAAGCTTTCTTT.

The chain joins TRBV5-1 to TRBJ2-5; the D is unclear. V lost 10 bases and J 13 bases, leaving 11 bases between the germline ends. The CDR3 totals 8 residues. Per the germline V gene, CDR1 is SGHRS and CDR2 is YFSETQ. CDR3 amino acids: CARIKGYF. The CDR3 coding sequence is TGCGCCCGAATAAAGGGGTACTTC.

The chain couples TRBV18 to TRBJ2-3; tentatively, D is TRBD2 (6 bases). Looked up from germline, CDR1 is KGHSH and CDR2 is LQKENI. The CDR3 contains 15 residues. The V and J ends lost 8 bases and 0 bases respectively, with 15 bases between them. Written as DNA, the CDR3 is TGTGCCAGCACCCAGGTGGCGGGGAGCACAGATACGCAGTATTTT. It yields the protein CASTQVAGSTDTQYF.

DNA of the CDR3: TGTGCCAGCAGCCAAGGCCGGACAGGGAGCGAGCAGTACTTC. Translating gives CASSQGRTGSEQYF. The gene calls are TRBV14 and TRBJ2-7; TRBD1 aligns across 8 bases. The V segment lost 1 base and the J segment 6 bases; nucleotides outside the gene matches: 5. Germline V gene data show CDR1 as SGHDN and CDR2 as FVKESK. The CDR3 runs to 14 residues. Using reference TRBV14 and TRBJ2-7 for the parts outside the CDR3, the full variable domain is EAGVTQFPSHSVIEKGQTVTLRCDPISGHDNLYWYRRVMGKEIKFLLHFVKESKQDESGMPNNRFLAERTGGTYSTLKVQPAELEDSGVYFCASSQGRTGSEQYFGPGTRLTVT.